Presented here are 26 T cell receptor beta chains from one specimen sequenced in a study of blood T cell repertoires in COVID-19. Assay: immunoSEQ multiplex PCR; the TCRdb copy retains only in-frame clones and omits some. The sample lists approximately 150,000 clones; 87% were seen once. The sequenced sample was peripheral blood. These receptors came from a human donor in a cohort sampled during active COVID-19.

This chain joins TRBV5-1 and TRBJ2-3; 10 nucleotides agree with TRBD1. CDR1 and CDR2 from the germline V gene are SGHRS and YFSETQ. V trimming: 4 bases; J trimming: 4 bases; junction bases outside the gene matches: 6. This CDR3 spans 15 amino acids. The chain's CDR3 is CASSPRTGGADTQYF. DNA of the CDR3: TGCGCCAGCAGCCCCAGGACAGGGGGGGCAGATACGCAGTATTTT.

The V and J genes are TRBV5-4 and TRBJ1-1; D is unclear. The ends were cut back, 4 bases at V and 2 bases at J, with 12 bases in the middle. Germline CDR1 is SGHNT and CDR2 is YYREEE (reference sequence). The CDR3 has 14 amino acids. CDR3 bases: TGTGCCAGCAGCCCCGGCGGAGCCAACACTGAAGCTTTCTTT. This gives the protein CASSPGGANTEAFF.

J is TRBJ1-2 and V is TRBV28; the D gene is possibly TRBD1 (5 bases). Trimming shortened V by 5 bases and J by 8 bases, and 15 bases separated the two germline ends. The CDR3 is 13 amino acids. CDR1 MDHEN and CDR2 SYDVKM come from the germline V gene. CDR3 sequence (DNA): TGTGCCAGCAGTGGGGCAGCCCTTATCGGCTACACCTTC. Translated, it gives CASSGAALIGYTF.

This clone was recorded a few times. The J gene is TRBJ1-2, the V gene TRBV5-4; TRBD1 matches 8 bases. CDR1 and CDR2 (germline): SGHNT, YYREEE (reference sequence). The CDR3 loop spans 13 amino acids. The V segment lost 5 bases and the J segment 6 bases; nucleotides outside the gene matches: 6. The CDR3 DNA sequence: TGTGCCAGCAGAGGACAGGGATTGGATGGCTACACCTTC. Translated: CASRGQGLDGYTF.

This sequence joins TRBV11-2 and TRBJ2-7; TRBD2 aligns across 16 bases. The CDR3 is made up of 17 amino acids. V lost 5 bases and J lost 1; bases outside the gene matches: 5. CDR1 and CDR2 (germline): SGHAT, FQNNGV. In DNA, the CDR3 is TGTGCCAGCAGCCTTGGGACTAGCGGGAGGGCTTCCTACGAGCAGTACTTC. Encoded protein: CASSLGTSGRASYEQYF.

V gene TRBV2 combines with J gene TRBJ1-4; TRBD1 might be the D (6 bases). This CDR3 contains 17 residues. Germline assignment: CDR1 SNHLY and CDR2 FYNNEI. V lost 4 bases to trimming and J lost 0 bases, with 15 bases between them. CDR3 nucleotides: TGTGCCAGCAGTGCCCTTGGGGAGGGGGCAACTAATGAAAAACTGTTTTTT. Protein product: CASSALGEGATNEKLFF.

This chain uses TRBV11-3 with TRBJ2-7; D may be TRBD1 (9 bases). Trimming pared 7 bases from V and 2 bases from J, leaving 18 bases between. Germline V gene lookup returns CDR1 SGHNT and CDR2 YENEEA. The CDR3 loop spans 15 amino acids. The CDR3 nucleotides are TGTGCCAGCACCTCGGGGGGGGACAGGGCCTACGAGCAGTACTTC. Its translation is CASTSGGDRAYEQYF.

The chain carries TRBV6-4 and TRBJ2-2; D might be TRBD2 (6 bases). The CDR3 length is 15 residues. CDR1 is MRHNA and CDR2 is SNTAGT in the germline V gene. The V end was cut by 3 bases, the J end by 4 bases, with 12 bases between. CDR3 nucleotide sequence: TGTGCCAGCAGTGATGTGGGAGCGGGCACCGGGGAGCTGTTTTTT. Protein product: CASSDVGAGTGELFF.

The V and J genes are TRBV7-2 and TRBJ2-7; weak D call: TRBD1 (5 bases). Trimming pared 1 base from V and 0 bases from J, leaving 7 bases between. Germline assignment: CDR1 SGHTA and CDR2 FQGNSA. This CDR3 is 14 amino acids long. The CDR3 region has the DNA TGTGCCAGCAGCTTAGGTGGGGCCTCCTACGAGCAGTACTTC. It yields the protein CASSLGGASYEQYF.

This chain connects TRBV27 to TRBJ2-1; D is perhaps TRBD1 (5 bases). Germline assignment: CDR1 MNHEY and CDR2 SMNVEV (reference sequence). The germline V and J ends were trimmed by 10 bases and 1 base, with 8 bases remaining between them. This CDR3 has 12 residues. As DNA, the CDR3 is TGTGCCACGTCAGGGTCCTACAATGAGCAGTTCTTC. Protein product: CATSGSYNEQFF.

The chain carries TRBV2 and TRBJ2-7; D may be TRBD1 (6 bases). The V and J ends lost 5 bases and 8 bases respectively, with 10 bases between them. CDR3 length: 11 residues. Germline CDR1 reads SNHLY; CDR2 reads FYNNEI. CDR3 nucleotides: TGTGCCAGCAGTTATGGACAGAAGCAGTACTTC. It yields the protein CASSYGQKQYF.

The sample holds a few counts of this clone. This CDR3 is CASSQTAGAFGQYF. CDR3 coding DNA: TGCGCCAGCAGCCAGACTGCGGGAGCTTTCGGGCAGTACTTC. The rearrangement uses TRBV4-1 and TRBJ2-7, with 7 bases aligning to TRBD2. Germline V gives CDR1 MGHRA, CDR2 YSYEKL. The J segment lost 9 bases and the V segment lost 3 bases, leaving 11 bases of the junction unmatched. The CDR3 runs to 14 residues.

This chain connects TRBV5-8 to TRBJ1-2; maybe TRBD1 (6 bases). Germline CDR1 is SGHTS and CDR2 is YDEGEE. The CDR3 has 14 amino acids. V was pared by 1 base and J by 4 bases, with 11 bases between. The CDR3 reads CASSLTGSIYGYTF. CDR3 DNA sequence: TGTGCCAGCAGCTTGACAGGGTCAATCTATGGCTACACCTTC. The full variable domain, its missing parts supplied by reference TRBV5-8 and TRBJ1-2, is EAGVTQSPTHLIKTRGQQATLRCSPISGHTSVYWYQQALGLGLQFLLWYDEGEERNRGNFPPRFSGRQFPNYSSELNVNALELEDSALYLCASSLTGSIYGYTFGSGTRLTVV.

The gene calls are TRBV5-1 and TRBJ2-3, with a possible D match to TRBD2 (6 bases). Trimming stripped 4 bases from V and 4 bases from J, with 10 bases between. The CDR3 spans 13 residues. The germline CDR1 and CDR2 sequences are SGHRS and YFSETQ. CDR3 bases: TGCGCCAGCAGCCCTGGGAGGTCAGATACGCAGTATTTT. Its protein is CASSPGRSDTQYF. The full variable domain, rest sourced from reference TRBV5-1 and TRBJ2-3, is KAGVTQTPRYLIKTRGQQVTLSCSPISGHRSVSWYQQTPGQGLQFLFEYFSETQRNKGNFPGRFSGRQFSNSRSEMNVSTLELGDSALYLCASSPGRSDTQYFGPGTRLTVL.

This rearrangement joins TRBV4-1 to TRBJ1-3, with 8 nucleotides matching TRBD1. Germline V CDR1 and CDR2: MGHRA, YSYEKL. V shed 1 base, J shed 0 bases, and the junction held 5 bases outside the gene matches. The CDR3 totals 17 residues. The CDR3 DNA follows: TGCGCCAGCAGCCAAGTCCGGACAGGGCGCTCTGGAAACACCATATATTTT. Residues: CASSQVRTGRSGNTIYF.

The chain is built from TRBV30 and TRBJ2-7, with 10 bases fitting TRBD2. CDR3 size: 16 residues. Looked up from germline, CDR1 is GTSNPN and CDR2 is SVGIG (reference sequence). The ends lost 0 bases at V and 1 base at J; junction bases unmatched: 6. CDR3 DNA: TGTGCCTGGAGTGTATTTACTAGCGGGATTTCCTACGAGCAGTACTTC. Encoded protein: CAWSVFTSGISYEQYF.

The rearrangement links TRBV19 to TRBJ2-3, with 8 positions matching TRBD2. CDR1 is LNHDA and CDR2 is SQIVND in the germline V gene (reference sequence). V lost 10 bases, J lost 5 bases, and 8 bases stayed unmatched. This CDR3 has 13 amino acids. The CDR3 reads CATVAGWGDTQYF. The CDR3 nucleotides are TGTGCCACCGTAGCGGGGTGGGGAGATACGCAGTATTTT.

The chain combines TRBV6-2 or TRBV6-3 with TRBJ2-5; tentative D call: TRBD2 (7 bases). V was clipped by 6 bases and J by 7 bases, with 12 bases between them. In germline, CDR1 is MNHEY, CDR2 SVGEGT. CDR3 length: 12 residues. Written as DNA, the CDR3 is TGTGCCAGCAGCTCGAGGGGGGGGACCCAGTACTTC. Translated, it gives CASSSRGGTQYF.

The J gene is TRBJ2-7, the V gene TRBV28, with D hard to call. The CDR3 is 11 residues long. Germline V gives CDR1 MDHEN, CDR2 SYDVKM. Trimming took off 5 bases at V and 3 bases at J, with 5 bases between the two ends. The CDR3 protein is CASSPYYEQYF. The CDR3, as DNA: TGTGCCAGCAGTCCCTACTACGAGCAGTACTTC.

The J gene is TRBJ2-2, the V gene TRBV7-3; 13 bases match TRBD2. This CDR3 contains 17 residues. The trim removed 4 bases at V and 6 bases at J, leaving 8 bases unmatched. Germline V gene sequence: CDR1 SGHTA, CDR2 FQGTGA. The CDR3 bases are TGTGCCAGCAGCTATCTCCCGGGACTAGCGGGACCCGGGGAGCTGTTTTTT. Protein: CASSYLPGLAGPGELFF.

The rearrangement uses TRBV5-8 and TRBJ1-1, with D uncertain. Germline V gene lookup returns CDR1 SGHTS and CDR2 YDEGEE. The CDR3 runs 14 residues. Deletions cut 1 base from V and 1 base from J, with 8 bases between. CDR3 sequence (DNA): TGTGCCAGCAGCTTGTACAGATCGAACACTGAAGCTTTCTTT. Its protein is CASSLYRSNTEAFF.

V is TRBV4-2 and J is TRBJ1-2; possible D gene TRBD1, 6 bases. Germline lookup yields CDR1 LGHNA and CDR2 YNFKEQ. The CDR3 contains 19 residues. V was pared by 0 bases and J by 3 bases, with 23 bases between. The CDR3 protein is CASSQDLGAGGGPHYGYTF. The CDR3 bases are TGTGCCAGCAGCCAAGATCTGGGGGCGGGCGGGGGCCCCCACTATGGCTACACCTTC.

The chain joins TRBV28 to TRBJ1-4, with 8 positions matching TRBD1. Unmatched junction bases numbered 9, after V lost 4 bases and J lost 8 bases. The CDR3 extends over 15 amino acids. Germline V gives CDR1 MDHEN, CDR2 SYDVKM. The CDR3 coding sequence is TGTGCCAGCAGTTCCCCAGGGGGCCAGGGGGAAAAACTGTTTTTT. Residues: CASSSPGGQGEKLFF.

The chain employs TRBV9 and TRBJ1-3; 9 bases map to TRBD1. CDR3 length equals 16 residues. Germline V gene sequence: CDR1 SGDLS, CDR2 YYNGEE. J was trimmed by 2 bases and V by 3 bases; bases with no gene match: 6. The CDR3 DNA sequence: TGTGCCAGCAGCGCCACAGGGGGCAATGCTGGAAACACCATATATTTT. Translation: CASSATGGNAGNTIYF.

This chain connects TRBV5-4 to TRBJ1-2; D is possibly TRBD1 (5 bases). The CDR3 has 15 residues. Germline lookup yields CDR1 SGHNT and CDR2 YYREEE (reference sequence). V lost 3 bases, J lost 4 bases, and 16 bases lay in between. CDR3 DNA: TGTGCCAGCAGCTCCCAAGGAGGGACCAGCTATGGCTACACCTTC. It encodes CASSSQGGTSYGYTF.

V gene TRBV7-3 combines with J gene TRBJ1-1, with TRBD1 matching 7 bases. The germline gives CDR1 SGHTA, CDR2 FQGTGA. With 5 bases clipped from V and 0 bases from J, the junction kept 6 bases outside the gene matches. The CDR3 has 15 residues. CDR3 protein: CASSPGQVMNTEAFF. As DNA, the CDR3 is TGTGCCAGCAGCCCAGGACAGGTCATGAACACTGAAGCTTTCTTT.